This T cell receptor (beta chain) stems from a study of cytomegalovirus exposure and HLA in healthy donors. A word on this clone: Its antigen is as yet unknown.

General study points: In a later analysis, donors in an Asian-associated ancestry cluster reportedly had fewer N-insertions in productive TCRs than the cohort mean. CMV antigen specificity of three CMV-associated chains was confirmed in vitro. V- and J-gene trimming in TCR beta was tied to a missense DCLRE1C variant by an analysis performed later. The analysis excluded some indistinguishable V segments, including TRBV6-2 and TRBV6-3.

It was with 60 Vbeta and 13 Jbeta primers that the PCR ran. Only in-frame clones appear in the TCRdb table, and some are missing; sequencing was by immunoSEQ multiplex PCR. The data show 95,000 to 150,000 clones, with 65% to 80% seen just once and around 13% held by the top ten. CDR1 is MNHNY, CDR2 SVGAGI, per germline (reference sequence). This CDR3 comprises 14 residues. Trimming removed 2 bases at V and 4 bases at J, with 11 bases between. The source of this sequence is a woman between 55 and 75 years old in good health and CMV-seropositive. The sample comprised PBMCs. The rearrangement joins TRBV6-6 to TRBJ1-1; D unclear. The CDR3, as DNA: TGTGCCAGCAGTTACGGGAGAGGCATCACTGAAGCTTTCTTT. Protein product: CASSYGRGITEAFF.